This T cell receptor beta chain was captured in a study of cytomegalovirus exposure and HLA in healthy donors. Looking at the study overall: Assignment to the Caucasian-associated ancestry cluster applied to approximately 79% of the approximately 380 genotyped donors. Findings of the study overall: In an earlier analysis, productive rearrangement rates for most beta V segments clustered near 87% or 30%.

The CDR3 has 12 amino acids. From germline, CDR1 is LNHNV and CDR2 YYDKDF (reference sequence). The V and J ends lost 8 bases and 3 bases, in that order; junction bases with no gene match: 0. The PCR had 60 Vbeta and 13 Jbeta primers. Profiled with immunoSEQ multiplex PCR; TCRdb holds only in-frame clones, not every one. In the table there are about 120,000 clones, about 81% of which are singletons. In regard to this clone: Its specificity is not known.

Input material: PBMCs. The rearrangement uses TRBV15 and TRBJ2-7, with TRBD1 identical over 11 bases. The receptor's source is a man between 40 and 49 years old in good health and CMV-seronegative. DNA of the CDR3: TGTGCCACCGGGACAGGGGGCTACGAGCAGTACTTC. It codes for CATGTGGYEQYF. Full variable domain (rest looked up from reference TRBV15 and TRBJ2-7): DAMVIQNPRYQVTQFGKPVTLSCSQTLNHNVMYWYQQKSSQAPKLLFHYYDKDFNNEADTPDNFQSRRPNTSFCFLDIRSPGLGDTAMYLCATGTGGYEQYFGPGTRLTVT.